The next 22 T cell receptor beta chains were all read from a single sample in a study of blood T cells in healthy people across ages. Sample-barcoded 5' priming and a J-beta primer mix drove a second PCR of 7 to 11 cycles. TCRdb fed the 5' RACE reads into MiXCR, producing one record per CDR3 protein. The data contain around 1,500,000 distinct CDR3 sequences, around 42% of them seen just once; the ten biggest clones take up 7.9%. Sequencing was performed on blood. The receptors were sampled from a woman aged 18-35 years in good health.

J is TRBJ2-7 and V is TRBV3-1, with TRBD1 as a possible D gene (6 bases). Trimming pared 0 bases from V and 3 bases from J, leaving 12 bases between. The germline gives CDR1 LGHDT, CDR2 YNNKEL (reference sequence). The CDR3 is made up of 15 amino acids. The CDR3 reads CASSQDIRQDYEQYF. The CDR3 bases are TGTGCCAGCAGCCAAGATATTCGACAGGACTACGAGCAGTACTTC.

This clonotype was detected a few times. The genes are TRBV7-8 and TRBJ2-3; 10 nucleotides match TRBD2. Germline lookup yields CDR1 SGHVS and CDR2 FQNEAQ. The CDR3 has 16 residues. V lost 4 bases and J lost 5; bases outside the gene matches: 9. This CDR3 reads CASSWIDSGGKDTQYF. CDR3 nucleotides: TGTGCCAGCAGCTGGATAGATAGCGGGGGGAAAGATACGCAGTATTTT.

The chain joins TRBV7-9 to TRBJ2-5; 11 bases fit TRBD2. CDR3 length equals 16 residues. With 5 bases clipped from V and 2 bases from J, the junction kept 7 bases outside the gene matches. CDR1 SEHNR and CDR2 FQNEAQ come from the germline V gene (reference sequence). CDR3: CASSASLAGVQETQYF. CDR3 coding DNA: TGTGCCAGCAGCGCCTCACTAGCGGGGGTACAAGAGACCCAGTACTTC.

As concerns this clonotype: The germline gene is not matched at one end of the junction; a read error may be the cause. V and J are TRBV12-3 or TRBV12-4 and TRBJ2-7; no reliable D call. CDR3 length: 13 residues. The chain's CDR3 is CTSRPPGSREQYF. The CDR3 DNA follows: TGTACCAGCAGGCCCCCGGGCAGTCGCGAGCAGTACTTC.

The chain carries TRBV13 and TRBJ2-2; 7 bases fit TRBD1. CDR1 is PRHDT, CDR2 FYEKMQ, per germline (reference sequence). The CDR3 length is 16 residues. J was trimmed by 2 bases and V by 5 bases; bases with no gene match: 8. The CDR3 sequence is CASSRYRQGNTGELFF. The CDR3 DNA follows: TGTGCCAGCAGCCGATACAGACAGGGTAACACCGGGGAGCTGTTTTTT.

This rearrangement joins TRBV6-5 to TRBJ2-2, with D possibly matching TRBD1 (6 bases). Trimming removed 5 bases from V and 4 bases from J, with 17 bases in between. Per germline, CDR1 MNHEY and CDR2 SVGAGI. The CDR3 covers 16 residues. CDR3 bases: TGTGCCAGCAGTCATGACCCCACAGGGCCCACCGGGGAGCTGTTTTTT. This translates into CASSHDPTGPTGELFF.

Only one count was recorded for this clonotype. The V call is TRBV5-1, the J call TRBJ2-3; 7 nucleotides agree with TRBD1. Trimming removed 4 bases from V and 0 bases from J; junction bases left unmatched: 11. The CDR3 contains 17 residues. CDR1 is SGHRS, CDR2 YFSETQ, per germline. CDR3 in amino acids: CASSAPTGKSSTDTQYF. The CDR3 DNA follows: TGCGCCAGCAGCGCACCGACAGGGAAATCTAGCACAGATACGCAGTATTTT.

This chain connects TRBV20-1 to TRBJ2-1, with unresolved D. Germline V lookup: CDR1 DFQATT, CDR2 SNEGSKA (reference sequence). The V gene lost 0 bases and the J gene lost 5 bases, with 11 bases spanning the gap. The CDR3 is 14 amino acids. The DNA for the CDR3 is TGCAGTGCTAGAGAGCCGGGCGCCCACAATGAGCAGTTCTTC. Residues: CSAREPGAHNEQFF.

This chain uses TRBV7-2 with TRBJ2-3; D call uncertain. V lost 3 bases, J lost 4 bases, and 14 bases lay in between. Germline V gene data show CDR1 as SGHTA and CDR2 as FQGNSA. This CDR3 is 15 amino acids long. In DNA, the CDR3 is TGTGCCAGCAGCTTCTCCGGCCTCAGATCAGATACGCAGTATTTT. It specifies CASSFSGLRSDTQYF.

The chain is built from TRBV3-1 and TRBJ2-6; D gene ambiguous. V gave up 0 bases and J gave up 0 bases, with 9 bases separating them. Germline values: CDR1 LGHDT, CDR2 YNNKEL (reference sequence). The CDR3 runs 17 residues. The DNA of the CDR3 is TGTGCCAGCAGCCAAGACGGAAGGGCCTCTGGGGCCAACGTCCTGACTTTC. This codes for CASSQDGRASGANVLTF.

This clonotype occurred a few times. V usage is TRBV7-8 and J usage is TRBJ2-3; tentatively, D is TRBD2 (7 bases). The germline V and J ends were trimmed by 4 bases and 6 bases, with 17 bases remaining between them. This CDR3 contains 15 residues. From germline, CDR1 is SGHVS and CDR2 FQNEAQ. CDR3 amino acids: CASSSQPEGGDTQYF. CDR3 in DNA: TGTGCCAGCAGCTCCCAACCCGAGGGGGGGGATACGCAGTATTTT.

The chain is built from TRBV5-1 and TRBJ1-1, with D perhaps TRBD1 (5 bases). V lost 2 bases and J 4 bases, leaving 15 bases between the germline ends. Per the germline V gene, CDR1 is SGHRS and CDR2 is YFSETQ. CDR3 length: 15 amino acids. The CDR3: CASSLTGAVSTEAFF. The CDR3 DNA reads TGCGCCAGCAGCTTAACCGGGGCGGTCAGCACTGAAGCTTTCTTT.

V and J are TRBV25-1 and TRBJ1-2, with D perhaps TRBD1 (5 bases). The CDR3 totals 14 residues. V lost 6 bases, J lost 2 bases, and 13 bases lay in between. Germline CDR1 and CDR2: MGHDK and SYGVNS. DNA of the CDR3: TGTGCCAGCAGCGATGGGACCCCGAACTATGGCTACACCTTC. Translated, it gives CASSDGTPNYGYTF.

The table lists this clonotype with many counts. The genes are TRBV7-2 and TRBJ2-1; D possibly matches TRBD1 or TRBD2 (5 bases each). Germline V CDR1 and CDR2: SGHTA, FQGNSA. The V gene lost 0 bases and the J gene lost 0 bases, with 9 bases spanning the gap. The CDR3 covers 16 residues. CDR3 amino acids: CASSLAEGSSYNEQFF. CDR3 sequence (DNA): TGTGCCAGCAGCTTAGCTGAGGGGAGCTCCTACAATGAGCAGTTCTTC. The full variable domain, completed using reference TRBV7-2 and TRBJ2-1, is GAGVSQSPSNKVTEKGKDVELRCDPISGHTALYWYRQSLGQGLEFLIYFQGNSAPDKSGLPSDRFSAERTGGSVSTLTIQRTQQEDSAVYLCASSLAEGSSYNEQFFGPGTRLTVL.

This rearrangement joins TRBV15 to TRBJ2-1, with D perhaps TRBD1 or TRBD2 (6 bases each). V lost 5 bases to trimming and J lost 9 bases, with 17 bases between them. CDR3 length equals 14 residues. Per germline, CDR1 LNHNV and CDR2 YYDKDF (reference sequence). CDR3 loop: CATSPSGDCSEQFF. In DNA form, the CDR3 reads TGTGCCACCAGCCCTTCAGGGGACTGTAGTGAGCAGTTCTTC.

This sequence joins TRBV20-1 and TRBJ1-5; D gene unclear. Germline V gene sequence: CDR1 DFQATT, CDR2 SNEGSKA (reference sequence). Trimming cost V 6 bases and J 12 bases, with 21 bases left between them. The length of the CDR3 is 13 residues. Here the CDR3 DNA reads TGCAGTGCGGAGGATGGGTCCTTCGGTAACCAGCATTTT. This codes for CSAEDGSFGNQHF.

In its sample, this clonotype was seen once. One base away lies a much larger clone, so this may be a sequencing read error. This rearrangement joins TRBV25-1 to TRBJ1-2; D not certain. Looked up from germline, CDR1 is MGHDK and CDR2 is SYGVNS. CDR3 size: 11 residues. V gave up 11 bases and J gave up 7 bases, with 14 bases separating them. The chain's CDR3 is CAGGRSGGYTF. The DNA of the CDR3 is TGTGCCGGCGGAAGGTCGGGTGGCTACACCTTC.

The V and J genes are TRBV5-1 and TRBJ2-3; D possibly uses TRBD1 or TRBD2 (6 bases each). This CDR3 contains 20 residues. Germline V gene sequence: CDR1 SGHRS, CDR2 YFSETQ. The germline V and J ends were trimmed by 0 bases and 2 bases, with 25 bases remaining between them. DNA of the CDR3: TGCGCCAGCAGCTTGGCCATCAGCAGGGGAGGTAGCGCCCTCACAGATACGCAGTATTTT. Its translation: CASSLAISRGGSALTDTQYF.

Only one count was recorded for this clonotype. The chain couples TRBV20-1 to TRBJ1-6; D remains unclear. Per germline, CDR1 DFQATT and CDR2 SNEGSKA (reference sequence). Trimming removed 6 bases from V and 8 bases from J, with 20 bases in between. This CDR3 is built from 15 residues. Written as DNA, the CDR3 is TGCAGTGCGGCTGGACTGGAGGCCAGACATTCACCCCTCCACTTT. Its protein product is CSAAGLEARHSPLHF.

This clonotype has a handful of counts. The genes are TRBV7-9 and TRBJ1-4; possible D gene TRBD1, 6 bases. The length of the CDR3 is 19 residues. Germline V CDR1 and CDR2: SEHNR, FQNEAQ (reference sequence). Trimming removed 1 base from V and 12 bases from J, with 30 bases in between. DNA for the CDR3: TGTGCCAGCAGCTTAGGACGGTACGGGACACCGGAATCTGAGCGGGAACTGTTTTTT. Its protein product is CASSLGRYGTPESERELFF.

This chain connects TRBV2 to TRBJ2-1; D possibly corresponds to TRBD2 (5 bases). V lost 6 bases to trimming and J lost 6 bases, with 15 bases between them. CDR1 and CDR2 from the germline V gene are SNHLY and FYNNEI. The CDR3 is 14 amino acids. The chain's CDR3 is CASRGYPRGNEQFF. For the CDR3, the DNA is TGTGCCAGCAGGGGCTATCCCCGGGGCAATGAGCAGTTCTTC.

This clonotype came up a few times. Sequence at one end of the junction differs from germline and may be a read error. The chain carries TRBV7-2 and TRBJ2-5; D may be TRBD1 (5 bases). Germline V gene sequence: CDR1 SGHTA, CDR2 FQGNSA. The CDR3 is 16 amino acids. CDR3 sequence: CASTLNNRKYQETQYF. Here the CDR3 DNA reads TGTGCCAGCACCTTAAATAACAGGAAGTACCAAGAGACCCAGTACTTC.